The source of this T cell receptor (beta chain) is a study of T cell changes during pregnancy in multiple sclerosis. TCRdb's table, derived via immunoSEQ multiplex PCR, lists solely in-frame clones and lacks some. The sample carries more than 75,000 clones, 94% recorded once. From germline, CDR1 is KGHSH and CDR2 LQKENI. Trimming removed 3 bases from V and 6 bases from J; junction bases left unmatched: 1. CDR3 length equals 13 residues. This TCR came from a female donor with multiple sclerosis, enrolled in a pregnancy study. The specimen comprised peripheral blood, sampled in the third trimester of pregnancy. The V call is TRBV18, the J call TRBJ2-1; 8 positions agree with TRBD2. The CDR3, as DNA: TGTGCCAGCTCACCCGGGGGGGCCAATGAGCAGTTCTTC. Encoded protein: CASSPGGANEQFF.